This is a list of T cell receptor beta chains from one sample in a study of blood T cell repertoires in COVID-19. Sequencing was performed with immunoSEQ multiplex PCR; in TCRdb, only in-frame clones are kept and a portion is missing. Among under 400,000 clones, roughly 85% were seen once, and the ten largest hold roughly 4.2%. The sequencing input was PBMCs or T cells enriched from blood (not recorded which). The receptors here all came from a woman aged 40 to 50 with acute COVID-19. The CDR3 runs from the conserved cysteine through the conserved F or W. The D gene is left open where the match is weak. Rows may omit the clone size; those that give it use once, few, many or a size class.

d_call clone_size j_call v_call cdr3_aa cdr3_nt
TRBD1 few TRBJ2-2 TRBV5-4 CASSSDRATGELFF TGTGCCAGCAGCAGCGACAGGGCTACCGGGGAGCTGTTTTTT
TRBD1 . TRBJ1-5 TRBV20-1 CSASGDRGLEPQHF TGCAGTGCTAGTGGGGACAGGGGTTTGGAGCCCCAGCATTTT
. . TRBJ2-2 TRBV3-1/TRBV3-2 CASSHLIDTGELFF TGTGCCAGCAGCCATCTAATCGACACCGGGGAGCTGTTTTTT
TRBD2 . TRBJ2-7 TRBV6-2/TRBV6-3 CASSLPFPSGPLGEQYF TGTGCCAGCAGTCTTCCATTTCCTAGCGGCCCTTTAGGCGAGCAGTACTTC
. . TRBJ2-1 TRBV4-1 CASSQAFAIYNEQFF TGCGCCAGCAGCCAAGCTTTCGCGATCTACAATGAGCAGTTCTTC
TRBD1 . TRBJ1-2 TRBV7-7 CATAGQGDYGYTF TGTGCCACCGCGGGACAGGGGGACTATGGCTACACCTTC
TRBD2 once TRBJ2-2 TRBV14 CASSQDRGLGVRIFTGELFF TGTGCCAGCAGCCAAGATCGTGGACTAGGGGTTCGCATCTTCACCGGGGAGCTGTTTTTT
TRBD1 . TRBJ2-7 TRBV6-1 CASSENGQGVDEQYF TGTGCCAGCAGTGAAAACGGACAGGGGGTAGACGAGCAGTACTTC
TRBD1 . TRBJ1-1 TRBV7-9 CASRGTGLNTEAFF TGTGCCAGCAGGGGGACAGGGTTGAACACTGAAGCTTTCTTT
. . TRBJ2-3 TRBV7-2 CASSLRLISDTQYF TGTGCCAGCAGCCTCAGACTGATTTCAGATACGCAGTATTTT
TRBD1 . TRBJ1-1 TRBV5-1 CASRSTGGSTEAFF TGCGCCAGCCGCTCAACAGGGGGAAGCACTGAAGCTTTCTTT
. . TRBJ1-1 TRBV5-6 CASSGGTRNTEAFF TGTGCCAGCAGCGGGGGGACGAGGAACACTGAAGCTTTCTTT
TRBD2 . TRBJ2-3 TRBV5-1 CASSLISGRAKTDTQYF TGCGCCAGCAGCTTGATTAGCGGGAGGGCCAAGACAGATACGCAGTATTTT
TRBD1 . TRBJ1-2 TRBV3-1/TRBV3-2 CASSHPGQGISGYTF TGTGCCAGCAGCCATCCGGGACAGGGTATATCAGGCTACACCTTC
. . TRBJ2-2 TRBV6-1 CASSDVRGMTGELFF TGTGCCAGCAGTGACGTCAGGGGTATGACCGGGGAGCTGTTTTTT
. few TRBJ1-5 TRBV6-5 CASSYSREITGPQHF TGTGCCAGCAGTTACTCTAGGGAGATCACGGGTCCCCAGCATTTT
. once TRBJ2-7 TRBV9 CASSVNSLSYEQYF TGTGCCAGCAGCGTAAACAGCCTCTCCTACGAGCAGTACTTC
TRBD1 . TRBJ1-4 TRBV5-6 CASSSKGQDNEKLFF TGTGCCAGCAGCAGTAAGGGACAGGATAATGAAAAACTGTTTTTT
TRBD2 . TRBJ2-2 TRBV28 CASSLSSRTSGRNTGELFF TGTGCCAGCAGTTTATCGTCCCGGACTAGCGGGAGAAACACCGGGGAGCTGTTTTTT
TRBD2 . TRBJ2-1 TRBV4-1 CASSSGLAGVNEQFF TGCGCCAGCAGCTCGGGACTAGCGGGAGTCAATGAGCAGTTCTTC
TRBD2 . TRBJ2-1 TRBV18 CASSPLAAYNEQFF TGTGCCAGCTCACCTCTAGCGGCCTACAATGAGCAGTTCTTC
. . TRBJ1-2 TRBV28 CASSSPRYGYTF TGTGCCAGCAGTTCCCCTAGGTATGGCTACACCTTC
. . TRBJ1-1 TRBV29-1 CSVYSGNTEAFF TGCAGCGTTTACTCCGGGAACACTGAAGCTTTCTTT
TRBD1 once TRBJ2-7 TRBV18 CASSLGQGLLEQYF TGTGCCAGCTCCCTGGGACAGGGACTTCTCGAGCAGTACTTC
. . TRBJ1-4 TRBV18 CASSTDRNEKLFF TGTGCCAGCTCAACGGACAGAAATGAAAAACTGTTTTTT
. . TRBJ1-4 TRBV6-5 CASRGGFNEKLFF TGTGCCAGCAGGGGGGGATTTAATGAAAAACTGTTTTTT
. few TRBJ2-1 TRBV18 CASSQTRGEQFF TGTGCCAGCTCACAGACAAGGGGGGAGCAGTTCTTC
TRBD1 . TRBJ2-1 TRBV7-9 CASSSRDREFF TGTGCCAGCAGCTCCCGGGACAGGGAGTTCTTC
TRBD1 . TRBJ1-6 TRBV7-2 CASSLRDRGEPGNSPLHF TGTGCCAGCAGCTTAAGGGACAGGGGCGAACCGGGTAATTCACCCCTCCACTTT